The following is a T cell receptor beta chain sequence with its context. This specimen belongs to a study of blood T cell repertoires in COVID-19. The CDR3 spans 14 residues. V lost 0 bases to trimming and J lost 3 bases, with 9 bases between them. Germline V gene data show CDR1 as SGHNT and CDR2 as YYREEE (reference sequence). Here immunoSEQ multiplex PCR was the method, and the copy in TCRdb shows in-frame clones only, minus some. The sample lists about 150,000 clones; around 79% were seen once. The chain links TRBV5-4 to TRBJ2-5; D might be TRBD2 (5 bases). Material: peripheral blood. The TCR originated in a man aged 45 to 65 with active or convalescent COVID-19. CDR3 bases: TGTGCCAGCAGCTTGGGGTCGGGGAAAGAGACCCAGTACTTC. Encoded protein: CASSLGSGKETQYF.